This T cell receptor (beta chain) was documented in a study of radiation and T cells in renal cell carcinoma. Described time point: blood 4 weeks post-SBRT, at nephrectomy. This sample's treatment: 15 Gy SBRT to primary tumor, nephrectomy 4 weeks later. Nephrectomy followed 15 Gy stereotactic body radiation by 4 weeks. Radiation-treated patients gave blood at baseline, week 2 and week 4. The tumor was a clear cell renal cell carcinoma. Generated by immunoSEQ multiplex PCR, the TCRdb table keeps only in-frame clones and is missing some. Of over 90,000 clones listed, approximately 80% are singletons. This clonotype originated in a man in his fifties or sixties with renal cell carcinoma. Sequencing was performed on blood, taken from a patient whose treatment included radiotherapy and nephrectomy.

This CDR3 reads CASSFRGGGFEYTGELFF. The DNA for the CDR3 is TGTGCCAGCAGCTTCCGGGGAGGGGGCTTCGAGTACACCGGGGAGCTGTTTTTT. The chain has TRBV11-1 and TRBJ2-2; either TRBD1 or TRBD2 may fit D (7 bases each). Deletions cut 3 bases from V and 3 bases from J, with 20 bases between. CDR1 SGHAT and CDR2 FQDESV come from the germline V gene (reference sequence). The CDR3 totals 18 residues.